This T cell receptor (beta chain) appears in the sequencing data of a study of T cells in localized non-small cell lung cancer. Study-level points and caveats: Sequencing covered just one tumor region, so heterogeneity cannot be ruled out. Exceeding tumor, uninvolved adjacent lung had the highest T cell clonality.

Trimming took 1 base from V and 6 from J; bases not matched to a gene: 4. The CDR3 length is 15 residues. Germline CDR1 MNHEY, CDR2 SMNVEV (reference sequence). Worth noting for this clone: The antigen remains undetermined.

Using immunoSEQ multiplex PCR, the repertoire was profiled, and TCRdb retains in-frame clones only, with some absent. Among about 33,000 clones, about four fifths were seen once, and the ten largest hold more than 15%. This TCR was sampled from a male donor older than 55 with stage III squamous cell lung carcinoma. The starting material was peripheral blood, obtained before any cancer treatment. This rearrangement joins TRBV27 to TRBJ1-4; 8 nucleotides match TRBD1. In DNA, the CDR3 is TGTGCCAGCAGTTTATTAGGGACAGGCCATGAAAAACTGTTTTTT. Translation: CASSLLGTGHEKLFF.